A single sample gave rise to the 13 T cell receptor beta chains below, sequenced in a study of blood T cell repertoires in COVID-19. TCRdb's copy holds only in-frame clones and misses some; the assay was immunoSEQ multiplex PCR. The sample shows tens of thousands of clones, more than 80% of them seen only once. The specimen was peripheral blood. These receptors all stem from a middle-aged man with COVID-19, enrolled during active disease.

The rearrangement links TRBV2 to TRBJ1-5; tentative D call: TRBD1 (5 bases). CDR3 length equals 16 residues. The V and J ends lost 6 bases and 1 base respectively, with 16 bases between them. Germline V lookup: CDR1 SNHLY, CDR2 FYNNEI. Here the CDR3 reads CASRLGGGRSNQPQHF. The CDR3 DNA sequence: TGTGCCAGCAGGCTCGGCGGGGGGAGGAGCAATCAGCCCCAGCATTTT.

The chain has TRBV5-4 and TRBJ1-1; D ambiguous. Germline V gene sequence: CDR1 SGHNT, CDR2 YYREEE (reference sequence). The CDR3 loop spans 15 amino acids. V was shortened by 4 bases and J by 2 bases, with 15 bases between the two germline ends. This CDR3 reads CASSTRQGQNTEAFF. CDR3 sequence (DNA): TGTGCCAGCAGCACCCGACAAGGCCAAAACACTGAAGCTTTCTTT. Based on the CDR3 plus reference TRBV5-4 and TRBJ1-1, the full variable domain is ETGVTQSPTHLIKTRGQQVTLRCSSQSGHNTVSWYQQALGQGPQFIFQYYREEENGRGNFPPRFSGLQFPNYSSELNVNALELDDSALYLCASSTRQGQNTEAFFGQGTRLTVV.

The J gene is TRBJ1-1, the V gene TRBV12-3 or TRBV12-4, with TRBD1 matching over 7 bases. Trimming cost V 2 bases and J 4 bases; bases outside gene matches: 1. The CDR3 sequence is 13 residues long. The CDR3 spells CASSLRTGTEAFF. CDR3 sequence (DNA): TGTGCCAGCAGTTTAAGGACAGGCACTGAAGCTTTCTTT.

J is TRBJ1-2 and V is TRBV19; D not resolved. The ends were cut back, 6 bases at V and 3 bases at J, with 17 bases in the middle. Germline V gives CDR1 LNHDA, CDR2 SQIVND (reference sequence). The CDR3 extends over 15 amino acids. This CDR3 reads CASRDSGNSYYGYTF. The CDR3 nucleotides read TGTGCCAGTAGAGACTCCGGGAACTCGTACTATGGCTACACCTTC.

This clone came up a few times. The chain links TRBV21-1 to TRBJ2-7; TRBD1 is the table's D call, not checked against the DNA. TRBV21-1 is a pseudogene. The CDR3 runs 16 residues. CDR3 in amino acids: CASSLPGTVYLIEQYF. CDR3 DNA sequence: TGTGCCAGCAGCCTCCCGGGGACAGTTTACCTAATCGAGCAGTACTTC.

The chain recombines TRBV10-3 with TRBJ1-2, with 7 positions matching TRBD1. The CDR3 is 14 residues long. Germline V gene sequence: CDR1 ENHRY, CDR2 SYGVKD. J lost 7 bases, V lost 10 bases, and 15 bases had no gene match. The CDR3 bases are TGTGCCACCAGGAAGGTGACAGGGTTACCTGGCTACACCTTC. Translation gives CATRKVTGLPGYTF.

The chain couples TRBV5-4 to TRBJ2-3; the D gene is possibly TRBD2 (5 bases). The ends were cut back, 0 bases at V and 4 bases at J, with 9 bases in the middle. Germline V gives CDR1 SGHNT, CDR2 YYREEE (reference sequence). This CDR3 has 14 residues. The CDR3 DNA reads TGTGCCAGCAGCTTGGGAGGGATCGCAGATACGCAGTATTTT. It codes for CASSLGGIADTQYF.

This chain uses TRBV14 with TRBJ1-2; D is unresolved. CDR3 size: 15 residues. V was pared by 2 bases and J by 1 base, with 11 bases between. The germline gives CDR1 SGHDN, CDR2 FVKESK. The CDR3 bases are TGTGCCAGCAGCCAACCTTCCTCGTGTAACTATGGCTACACCTTC. This translates into CASSQPSSCNYGYTF. Using reference TRBV14 and TRBJ1-2 for the parts outside the CDR3, the full variable domain is EAGVTQFPSHSVIEKGQTVTLRCDPISGHDNLYWYRRVMGKEIKFLLHFVKESKQDESGMPNNRFLAERTGGTYSTLKVQPAELEDSGVYFCASSQPSSCNYGYTFGSGTRLTVV.

The chain carries TRBV28 and TRBJ2-1; 14 positions match TRBD2. The CDR3 length is 17 residues. Unmatched junction bases numbered 6, after V lost 8 bases and J lost 0 bases. Germline values: CDR1 MDHEN, CDR2 SYDVKM. The CDR3 protein is CASRGLAGAFSYNEQFF. Written as DNA, the CDR3 is TGTGCCAGCCGGGGACTAGCGGGGGCCTTCTCCTACAATGAGCAGTTCTTC.

V gene TRBV27 combines with J gene TRBJ2-7, with TRBD1 matching over 7 bases. The germline CDR1 and CDR2 sequences are MNHEY and SMNVEV (reference sequence). Losses at the gene ends were 3 bases for V and 2 bases for J; bases not matched to a gene: 4. The CDR3 is 14 amino acids. CDR3 loop: CASSFVQGPYEQYF. In nucleotides, the CDR3 is TGTGCCAGCAGTTTTGTACAGGGGCCCTACGAGCAGTACTTC.

V usage is TRBV18 and J usage is TRBJ2-2; D gene uncertain. This CDR3 spans 14 amino acids. V lost 5 bases and J lost 1, with 8 bases in between. CDR1 and CDR2 from the germline V gene are KGHSH and LQKENI. CDR3 DNA: TGTGCCAGCTCAGAGGCCCTGAACACCGGGGAGCTGTTTTTT. Its protein is CASSEALNTGELFF.

The chain is built from TRBV30 and TRBJ1-1; a possible D gene is TRBD1 (6 bases). The CDR3 extends over 14 amino acids. Germline CDR1 reads GTSNPN; CDR2 reads SVGIG (reference sequence). The V and J ends lost 4 bases and 3 bases respectively, with 15 bases between them. The CDR3 region is CAWTPDSSYTEAFF. The CDR3 bases are TGTGCCTGGACCCCGGACAGTTCCTACACTGAAGCTTTCTTT.

The V call is TRBV5-8, the J call TRBJ2-1, with 10 positions matching TRBD2. V shed 0 bases and J 3 bases; nucleotides not matched to a gene: 3. The CDR3 sequence is 16 residues long. Per germline, CDR1 SGHTS and CDR2 YDEGEE. CDR3 residues: CASSLGLAGVYNEQFF. As DNA, the CDR3 is TGTGCCAGCAGCTTGGGTCTAGCGGGGGTCTACAATGAGCAGTTCTTC.